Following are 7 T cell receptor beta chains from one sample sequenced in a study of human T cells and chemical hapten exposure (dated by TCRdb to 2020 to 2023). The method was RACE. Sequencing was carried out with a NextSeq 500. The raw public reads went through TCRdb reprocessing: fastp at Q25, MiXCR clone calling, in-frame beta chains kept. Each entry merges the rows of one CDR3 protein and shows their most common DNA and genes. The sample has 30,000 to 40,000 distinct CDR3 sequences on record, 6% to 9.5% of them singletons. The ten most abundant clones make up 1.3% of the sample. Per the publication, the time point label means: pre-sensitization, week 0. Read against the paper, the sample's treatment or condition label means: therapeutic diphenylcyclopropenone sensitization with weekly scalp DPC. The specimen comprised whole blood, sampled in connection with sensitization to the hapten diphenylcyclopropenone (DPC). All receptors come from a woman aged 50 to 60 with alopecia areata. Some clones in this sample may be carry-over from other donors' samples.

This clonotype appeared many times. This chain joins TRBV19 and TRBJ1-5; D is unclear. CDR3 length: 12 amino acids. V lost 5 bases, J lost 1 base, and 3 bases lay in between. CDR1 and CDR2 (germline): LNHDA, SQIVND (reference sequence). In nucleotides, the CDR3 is TGTGCCAGTAGTTTAAGCAATCAGCCCCAGCATTTT. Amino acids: CASSLSNQPQHF. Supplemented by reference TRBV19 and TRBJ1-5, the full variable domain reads DGGITQSPKYLFRKEGQNVTLSCEQNLNHDAMYWYRQDPGQGLRLIYYSQIVNDFQKGDIAEGYSVSREKKESFPLTVTSAQKNPTAFYLCASSLSNQPQHFGDGTRLSIL.

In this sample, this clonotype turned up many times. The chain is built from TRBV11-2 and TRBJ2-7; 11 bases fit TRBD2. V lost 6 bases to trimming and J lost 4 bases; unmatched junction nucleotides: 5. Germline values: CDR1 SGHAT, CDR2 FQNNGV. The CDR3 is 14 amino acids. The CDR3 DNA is TGTGCCAGCAGGGGTACTAGCGGGAGTTACGAGCAGTACTTC. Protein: CASRGTSGSYEQYF.

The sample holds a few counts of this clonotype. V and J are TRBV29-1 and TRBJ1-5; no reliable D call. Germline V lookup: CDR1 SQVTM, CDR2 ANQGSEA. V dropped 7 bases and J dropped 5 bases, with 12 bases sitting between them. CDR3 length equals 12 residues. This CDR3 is CSGTGQDQPQHF. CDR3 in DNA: TGCAGCGGGACCGGGCAGGATCAGCCCCAGCATTTT.

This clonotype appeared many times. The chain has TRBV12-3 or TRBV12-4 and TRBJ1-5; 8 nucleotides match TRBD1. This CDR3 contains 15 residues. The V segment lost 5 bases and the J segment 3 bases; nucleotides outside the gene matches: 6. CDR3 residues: CASSTSTGDNQPQHF. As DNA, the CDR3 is TGTGCCAGCAGTACCTCGACAGGGGACAATCAGCCCCAGCATTTT.

In DNA, the CDR3 is TGTGCCAGCAGGGCGCGTTGGTTGAATCAGCCCCAGCATTTT. Translated, it gives CASRARWLNQPQHF. The rearrangement joins TRBV28 to TRBJ1-5, with D unresolved. The germline gives CDR1 MDHEN, CDR2 SYDVKM. The CDR3 is made up of 14 amino acids. Trimming removed 6 bases at V and 4 bases at J, with 13 bases between.

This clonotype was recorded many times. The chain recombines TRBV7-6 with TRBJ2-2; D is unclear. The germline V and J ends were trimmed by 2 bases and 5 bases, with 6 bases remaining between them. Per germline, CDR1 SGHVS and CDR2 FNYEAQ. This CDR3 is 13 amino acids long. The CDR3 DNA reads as TGTGCCAGCAGCTTACAGCAGACCGGGGAGCTGTTTTTT. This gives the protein CASSLQQTGELFF.

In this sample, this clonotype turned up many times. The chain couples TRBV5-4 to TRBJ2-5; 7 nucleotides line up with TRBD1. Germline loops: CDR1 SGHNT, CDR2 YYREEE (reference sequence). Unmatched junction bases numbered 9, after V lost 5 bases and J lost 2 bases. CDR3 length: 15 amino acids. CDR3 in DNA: TGTGCCAGCAGGTCCCAACGGGGACAGCAAGAGACCCAGTACTTC. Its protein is CASRSQRGQQETQYF.